The clone carrying this T cell receptor beta chain has only a few counts. Germline V gives CDR1 DFQATT, CDR2 SNEGSKA (reference sequence). CDR3 length: 13 residues. V was clipped by 3 bases and J by 7 bases, with 13 bases between them. Each CDR3 protein is one row after TCRdb ran MiXCR on the 5' RACE reads. The sample shows fewer than 450,000 distinct CDR3 sequences, under 30% of them seen only once. These data belong to a study of identical twins' blood T cells. Looking at the study overall: Twelve libraries, six alpha and six beta, gave 50 million to 55 million reads.

Three pairs of healthy female monozygous twins were the donors. V is TRBV20-1 and J is TRBJ1-5; D is perhaps TRBD1 (5 bases). The sequencing sample was made of PBMCs. The TCR comes from a woman aged 18 to 50 in good health. As DNA, the CDR3 is TGCAGTGCTAGGGGACCGGGGTTCCAGCCCCAGCATTTT. This encodes CSARGPGFQPQHF.